A selection of T cell receptor beta chains follows, all from one sample in a study of beta chain features in type 1 diabetes. Sequencing used immunoSEQ multiplex PCR; TCRdb keeps in-frame clones, though not all of them. Of about 620,000 clones in the sample, 15% to 19% were seen once. The sample comprised naive CD4+ T cells from blood. The receptor source for this set is a man in his late teens or twenties in good health. Both conserved end residues are part of each CDR3. D genes are given only for firm matches. A clone size is listed for some rows: how often the clone was seen (once, few, many), or a class if it is expanded.

j_call	v_call	d_call	clone_size	cdr3_nt	cdr3_aa
TRBJ2-5	TRBV7-9	.	.	TGTGCCAGCACCAATTTCCGGGACACGGAGACCCAGTACTTC	CASTNFRDTETQYF
TRBJ2-7	TRBV7-2	.	few	TGTGCCAGCAGCCTGACAGAGTTCTCCTACGAGCAGTACTTC	CASSLTEFSYEQYF
TRBJ1-2	TRBV30	TRBD1	.	TGTGCCTGGAGACCGGGACAGGGGGCGCGAAGCTATGGCTACACCTTC	CAWRPGQGARSYGYTF
TRBJ2-3	TRBV19	.	.	TGTGCCAGTAGGAGCACAGATACGCAGTATTTT	CASRSTDTQYF
TRBJ1-1	TRBV7-2	.	few	TGTGCCAGCAGCTTAGTAGGCCAGATGAACACTGAAGCTTTCTTT	CASSLVGQMNTEAFF
TRBJ2-1	TRBV4-1	.	few	TGCGCCAGCAGCCAAGATATTTGGAGCGGGCTTAGCAATGAGCAGTTCTTC	CASSQDIWSGLSNEQFF
TRBJ2-3	TRBV4-2	TRBD2	few	TGTGCCAGCAGCCCGGGACTAGCGGTCATGAAGGGAGCGCAGTATTTT	CASSPGLAVMKGAQYF
TRBJ2-2	TRBV28	TRBD2	few	TGTGCCAGCAGTTTCCCCCTGGCGGGGGACACCGGGGAGCTGTTTTTT	CASSFPLAGDTGELFF
TRBJ1-6	TRBV10-2	TRBD1	once	TGCGCCAGCAGTGACCAGGGACAGTATTTCAATTCACCCCTCCACTTT	CASSDQGQYFNSPLHF
TRBJ2-1	TRBV4-1	.	.	TGCGCCAGCAGCCACCTTATGAAGTGGGGGCAGTTCTTC	CASSHLMKWGQFF